Here is one T cell receptor (beta chain) with its context. TCRdb fed the RT-PCR reads into MiXCR, producing one record per CDR3 protein. The data show 650,000 to 800,000 distinct CDR3 sequences, approximately 13% seen once. The CDR3 is 16 amino acids. Germline-derived CDR1 and CDR2 are KGHSH and LQKENI. V lost 2 bases, J lost 2 bases, and 15 bases lay in between. This sample is part of a study of response to subunit inactivated influenza vaccine. The source was PBMCs from blood, collected less than 15 days before vaccination. This rearrangement joins TRBV18 to TRBJ2-5; either TRBD1 or TRBD2 may supply D (5 bases each). The TCR sequence derives from a man aged 50-59 years who received an inactivated influenza vaccine. CDR3 nucleotides: TGTGCCAGCTCACCAGAGATGCCAGGGAGACAAGAGACCCAGTACTTC. Translating it yields CASSPEMPGRQETQYF.